This T cell receptor (beta chain) was identified in a study of blood T cell repertoires in COVID-19. Background on the study: PBMCs, B-cell-depleted T cells, or T cells provided the cDNA or gDNA that made up the material.

The age range of participants was about 18 to 100 years, with residence in about 25 US areas. Germline V CDR1 and CDR2: SQVTM, ANQGSEA. The length of the CDR3 is 17 residues. The V and J ends lost 2 bases and 4 bases, in that order; junction bases with no gene match: 10. Methods used by the authors: Quantification of nucleated cells was approximated via reference gene primer amplification. Libraries were prepared by immunoSEQ multiplex PCR; TCRdb keeps only in-frame clonotypes and omits some of them. V and J calls and clone size are those listed in that table; D and trimming were worked out from the DNA. In the table there are about 320,000 clones, around 85% of which are singletons.

Sequenced sample: PBMCs or T cells enriched from blood (not recorded which). The source of this sequence is a woman in her twenties or thirties who had been exposed to COVID-19. V gene TRBV29-1 combines with J gene TRBJ2-3; 12 bases line up with TRBD2. The CDR3 is CSVEFRFLAGGADTQYF. DNA of the CDR3: TGCAGCGTTGAATTTCGCTTTCTAGCGGGAGGGGCAGATACGCAGTATTTT.